This T cell receptor (beta chain) was documented in a study of shared clonotypes between healthy human individuals. Study-level points and caveats: When compared with the clonotypes that were shared by all four sorted-subset donors, the non-shared clonotypes turned out to have lower generation probabilities.

In regard to this clone: Its specificity is unknown.

HIV-negative, healthy adults without recent acute infections or vaccinations were the donors. Assay used: immunoSEQ multiplex PCR; TCRdb lists only in-frame clones, some missing. The sample has 600,000 to 750,000 clones; 72% are singletons. This sequence was found in a woman aged 25 to 39 in good health. The sample taken for sequencing was memory CD4+ T cells sorted from blood. Described subset: CD45RA-negative fraction.

As DNA, the CDR3 is TGTGCCAGCAGCTATCAAGGTATGAACACTGAAGCTTTCTTT. Protein product: CASSYQGMNTEAFF. This chain joins TRBV11-2 and TRBJ1-1; no firm D call. The CDR3 is made up of 14 amino acids. Germline CDR1 SGHAT, CDR2 FQNNGV. Trimming took 4 bases from V and 0 from J, leaving 9 bases between them.